Listed below are T cell receptor beta chains from one sample, sequenced in a study of blood T cell repertoires in COVID-19. The assay was immunoSEQ multiplex PCR, and TCRdb's table has in-frame clones only and misses some. The table lists about 160,000 clones, around 77% of them singletons. Sequenced input: peripheral blood. All receptors derive from a man aged 65 to 79 with acute or convalescent COVID-19. Both conserved end residues are part of each CDR3. D genes are given only for firm matches. Not every row has a clone size; where given, it reads once, few, many or a size class.

TRBV7-8	.	TRBJ2-7	.	TGTGCCAGCAGCCTCCTCCGACTAGCCTACGAGCAGTACTTC	CASSLLRLAYEQYF
TRBV6-6	TRBD1	TRBJ1-5	once	TGTGCCAGCAGTCCCGGACAGGGGGCTGATCAGCCCCAGCATTTT	CASSPGQGADQPQHF
TRBV5-1	.	TRBJ1-1	few	TGCGCCAGCAGCTTTGGGGGGTTGGCTGAAGCTTTCTTT	CASSFGGLAEAFF
TRBV19	.	TRBJ1-6	.	TGTGCCAGTAGTATCGGCAACACCCGTGGAGATTCACCCCTCCACTTT	CASSIGNTRGDSPLHF
TRBV4-2	TRBD1	TRBJ1-4	.	TGTGCCAGCAGCCAAGCGGACAGGAGTAATGAAAAACTGTTTTTT	CASSQADRSNEKLFF
TRBV4-3	.	TRBJ1-4	.	TGCGCCAGCAGCCAAGACCAAGGGGCGAGCTATGAAAAACTGTTTTTT	CASSQDQGASYEKLFF
TRBV7-7	.	TRBJ1-1	.	TGTGCCAGCAGCTTGAGTATGAACACTGAAGCTTTCTTT	CASSLSMNTEAFF
TRBV5-1	TRBD1	TRBJ1-2	few	TGCGCCAGCAGCTATCGGCAGGGGGATGGCTACACCTTC	CASSYRQGDGYTF
TRBV28	.	TRBJ1-5	.	TGTGCCAGCAGTATAAATCAGCCCCAGCATTTT	CASSINQPQHF
TRBV5-1	TRBD2	TRBJ2-1	.	TGCGCCAGCAGCTTGGGCGGGGGTGAGATCTACAATGAGCAGTTCTTC	CASSLGGGEIYNEQFF
TRBV25-1	.	TRBJ1-6	once	TGTGCCAGCAGTAGCGCAGTTAATAATTCACCCCTCCACTTT	CASSSAVNNSPLHF
TRBV6-5	.	TRBJ2-1	.	TGTGCCAGCAGTTACCCCGCCACCGAGAATGAGCAGTTCTTC	CASSYPATENEQFF
TRBV6-6	TRBD2	TRBJ2-3	.	TGTGCCAGCAGTCTAAATGGACTAGCGGGGGGACTACGCACAGATACGCAGTATTTT	CASSLNGLAGGLRTDTQYF
TRBV19	.	TRBJ2-7	once	TGTGCCAGTAGTGTGCAGGCCTCCTACGAGCAGTACTTC	CASSVQASYEQYF
TRBV4-3	.	TRBJ2-7	.	TGCGCCAGCAGCCAAGATCTCAGCGTCTACGAGCAGTACTTC	CASSQDLSVYEQYF
TRBV10-2	TRBD2	TRBJ2-3	once	TGCGCCAGCAGAATAGCGGGAGAGGCAGATACGCAGTATTTT	CASRIAGEADTQYF
TRBV18	.	TRBJ2-2	.	TGTGCCAGCTCACCACCCCGCGGGACCGGGGAGCTGTTTTTT	CASSPPRGTGELFF
TRBV5-1	.	TRBJ1-2	.	TGCGCCAGCAGCTTGGAGCTGGGGGCTGGCTACACCTTC	CASSLELGAGYTF
TRBV5-4	.	TRBJ1-1	.	TGTGCCAGCAGCTTGGCGGCAGGGAAGAACACTGAAGCTTTCTTT	CASSLAAGKNTEAFF
TRBV5-1	TRBD2	TRBJ2-1	.	TGCGCCAGCAGCAATGGACCTCGCGGGAGAGACAATGAGCAGTTCTTC	CASSNGPRGRDNEQFF
TRBV15	TRBD2	TRBJ2-1	.	TGTGCCACCAGCAGAGATCAGCGGGAGACTGAGCAGTTCTTC	CATSRDQRETEQFF
TRBV6-5	.	TRBJ2-1	.	TGTGCCAGCAGCCGCTCGCAGGATCCCTACAATGAGCAGTTCTTC	CASSRSQDPYNEQFF
TRBV7-2	TRBD1	TRBJ1-4	.	TGTGCCAGCAGCCCAGGGGGCGCCGGTGAAAAACTGTTTTTT	CASSPGGAGEKLFF
TRBV4-2	.	TRBJ2-7	many	TGTGCCAGCAGCCAAGAGAGGCTTTCCTACGAGCAGTACTTC	CASSQERLSYEQYF
TRBV2	TRBD2	TRBJ2-1	once	TGTGCCAGCAGGACTAGCGGGGGTTCCTATGAGCAGTTCTTC	CASRTSGGSYEQFF
TRBV14	.	TRBJ2-5	.	TGTGCCAGCAGCCAACAAAAGGAGGAGACCCAGTACTTC	CASSQQKEETQYF
TRBV5-1	.	TRBJ2-3	once	TGCGCCAGCAGCGCGGCGTTTCCTAGCACAGATACGCAGTATTTT	CASSAAFPSTDTQYF
TRBV27	TRBD2	TRBJ2-1	.	TGTGCCAGCAGGATTACTAGCGGGGGTAGTAATGAGCAGTTCTTC	CASRITSGGSNEQFF
TRBV18	TRBD1	TRBJ2-1	.	TGTGCCAGCTCCCCTTGGAAGGGGGCGCACGATGAGCAGTTCTTC	CASSPWKGAHDEQFF
TRBV5-1	.	TRBJ1-2	.	TGCGCCAGCAGCTCCGGCTATGGCTACACCTTC	CASSSGYGYTF
TRBV4-2	.	TRBJ1-6	few	TGTGCCAGCAGCCAGAATACAGCAAGTTATAATTCACCCCTCCACTTT	CASSQNTASYNSPLHF
TRBV19	TRBD1	TRBJ1-1	.	TGTGCCAGTAGGGACAGGGGGGGGAACACTGAAGCTTTCTTT	CASRDRGGNTEAFF
TRBV4-1	.	TRBJ1-1	few	TGCGCCAGCAGCCAAACAGGGTTGGAAGCTTTCTTT	CASSQTGLEAFF
TRBV2	.	TRBJ1-5	.	TGTGCCAGCATGCCGGGGGGGAGCAATCAGCCCCAGCATTTT	CASMPGGSNQPQHF
TRBV27	.	TRBJ2-4	.	TGTGCCAGCATCGGGGTAGCCAAAAACATTCAGTACTTC	CASIGVAKNIQYF
TRBV27	TRBD1	TRBJ1-2	many	TGTGCCAGCAGTCCCCGGACAGGGGGATTGGGTGGCTACACCTTC	CASSPRTGGLGGYTF
TRBV25-1	TRBD1	TRBJ1-3	.	TGTGCCAGCACGGGACAGGGCCCGGGTGTCACCATATATTTT	CASTGQGPGVTIYF
TRBV24-1	TRBD1	TRBJ1-2	.	TGTGCCACCAGTGACTCGACAGGGGGCTTTGGCTACACCTTC	CATSDSTGGFGYTF
TRBV9	TRBD2	TRBJ2-2	.	TGTGCCAGCAGCGTAGCTGCCCCCCAGCGGGGGTACACCGGGGAGCTGTTTTTT	CASSVAAPQRGYTGELFF
TRBV28	.	TRBJ2-1	once	TGTGCCAGCAGTTTGGGCGATACCTACAATGAGCAGTTCTTC	CASSLGDTYNEQFF
TRBV9	.	TRBJ2-1	.	TGTGCCAGCACCCCCCTAGCGAGCTCCTACAATGAGCAGTTCTTC	CASTPLASSYNEQFF
TRBV5-4	.	TRBJ2-5	.	TGTGCCAGCAGCTTGGGCCAGAACCCCCCTCAAGAGACCCAGTACTTC	CASSLGQNPPQETQYF
TRBV10-2	TRBD1	TRBJ1-2	.	TGCGCCAGCACCGGGACAGAGTATGGCTACACCTTC	CASTGTEYGYTF
TRBV5-1	TRBD1	TRBJ2-5	.	TGCGCCAGCAGCTCGGGACAGCAAGAGACCCAGTACTTC	CASSSGQQETQYF
TRBV5-1	TRBD1	TRBJ1-1	.	TGCGCCAGCAGCTACCACAGGGGTACTGAAGCTTTCTTT	CASSYHRGTEAFF
TRBV4-2	.	TRBJ1-1	.	TGTGCCAGCAGCCAAGAAAGACTCATCATCCGAGCTTTCTTT	CASSQERLIIRAFF
TRBV19	TRBD2	TRBJ2-5	.	TGTGCCAGTAGTACCGGACTAGCGGGGGGAGAGACCCAGTACTTC	CASSTGLAGGETQYF
TRBV7-9	.	TRBJ1-4	.	TGTGCCAGCAGCTCGTTTGAAAAACTGTTTTTT	CASSSFEKLFF
TRBV7-2	.	TRBJ2-1	.	TGTGCCAGCAGCTCCGACTACCTCGGGAAGCAGTTCTTC	CASSSDYLGKQFF
TRBV5-6	TRBD1	TRBJ1-5	.	TGTGCCAGCAGCTTGTCTGGGACAGGTCATATTCAGCCCCAGCATTTT	CASSLSGTGHIQPQHF
TRBV7-8	.	TRBJ1-5	.	TGTGCCAGCAGCTTATCTTCGGGTCAGCCCCAGCATTTT	CASSLSSGQPQHF
TRBV5-5	TRBD1	TRBJ1-5	.	TGTGCCAGCAGCCCCTCTTCCGGCAGGGGGTTTCAGCCCCAGCATTTT	CASSPSSGRGFQPQHF
TRBV5-4	TRBD1	TRBJ1-4	.	TGTGCCAGCAGCTCCCCCGGGACAGGGAGCGAAAAACTGTTTTTT	CASSSPGTGSEKLFF